Listed here are 26 T cell receptor beta chains from one sample, sequenced in a study of shared clonotypes between healthy human individuals (dated by TCRdb to 2020 to 2022). Library preparation employed the immunoSEQ multiplex PCR assay. TCRdb retrieved this table from immuneACCESS and kept in-frame rearrangements only. Not all clones are present; in checked studies, unresolved V genes account for under half, and no reason is known for the remainder. The sample profile shows roughly 2.5 million clones; more than 80% of them were found once. The ten top clones hold 0.13% to 0.15% of the sample. Specimen: naive CD4+ T cells sorted from blood. According to the study, the label for this sample's cell subset or site signals: CD45RA+ positively selected. The source of these receptors is a man between 18 and 29 years old in good health.

The genes are TRBV27 and TRBJ2-3; no definite D call. The CDR3 sequence is 12 residues long. Trimming took off 5 bases at V and 9 bases at J, with 12 bases between the two ends. CDR1 is MNHEY, CDR2 SMNVEV, per germline (reference sequence). The CDR3, as DNA: TGTGCCAGCAGTCCATCTTCGAGCACGCAGTATTTT. Translated, it gives CASSPSSSTQYF.

This chain uses TRBV12-2 with TRBJ2-2; the DNA was not used to check the table's D call, TRBD1. TRBV12-2 is an annotated pseudogene. The CDR3 is 21 amino acids. The CDR3 nucleotides are TGTGCAAGTCGCTTAGCTCCAGGGGGAGGCCTCCATTGCGAACCAACCGGGGAGCTGTTTTTT. It specifies CASRLAPGGGLHCEPTGELFF.

The rearrangement uses TRBV6-6 and TRBJ1-3; the D gene is possibly TRBD1 (5 bases). CDR1 MNHNY and CDR2 SVGAGI come from the germline V gene (reference sequence). This CDR3 is built from 14 residues. The germline V and J ends were trimmed by 6 bases and 6 bases, with 15 bases remaining between them. CDR3 protein: CASSPGRLTNTIYF. CDR3 coding DNA: TGTGCCAGCAGCCCGGGACGCCTAACAAACACCATATATTTT.

The V and J genes are TRBV5-1 and TRBJ2-5; D possibly matches TRBD1 or TRBD2 (5 bases each). The V gene's germline CDR1 is SGHRS and CDR2 YFSETQ. Trimming removed 2 bases from V and 0 bases from J, with 8 bases in between. The length of the CDR3 is 14 residues. The CDR3 here is CASSFGAYQETQYF. The DNA of the CDR3 is TGCGCCAGCAGCTTCGGGGCGTACCAAGAGACCCAGTACTTC. The full variable domain, its missing parts supplied by reference TRBV5-1 and TRBJ2-5, is KAGVTQTPRYLIKTRGQQVTLSCSPISGHRSVSWYQQTPGQGLQFLFEYFSETQRNKGNFPGRFSGRQFSNSRSEMNVSTLELGDSALYLCASSFGAYQETQYFGPGTRLLVL.

The V and J genes are TRBV18 and TRBJ2-1; tentative D call: TRBD1 (6 bases). This CDR3 comprises 14 residues. Germline-derived CDR1 and CDR2 are KGHSH and LQKENI. The V end lost 6 bases, the J end lost 8 bases, and 17 bases lay between the germline ends. The CDR3 loop is CASSLTARGDEQFF. The CDR3 DNA reads TGTGCCAGCTCTCTGACCGCCAGGGGTGATGAGCAGTTCTTC.

The sample holds one count of this clone. Different DNA sequences within this sample yield the same CDR3. The V gene is TRBV27, the J gene TRBJ1-1; D is ambiguous. This CDR3 spans 13 amino acids. CDR1 MNHEY and CDR2 SMNVEV come from the germline V gene (reference sequence). Trimming pared 3 bases from V and 2 bases from J, leaving 7 bases between. In nucleotides, the CDR3 is TGTGCCAGCAGTTTCCGCAAAAACACTGAAGCTTTCTTT. It yields the protein CASSFRKNTEAFF.

In DNA, the CDR3 is TGTGCCAGCAGCCCACCCTACGCGTCCTACGAGCAGTACTTC. As protein: CASSPPYASYEQYF. The chain couples TRBV28 to TRBJ2-7, with no clear D. V was cut by 6 bases and J by 1 base, with 13 bases left in between. CDR1 is MDHEN, CDR2 SYDVKM, per germline. CDR3 length: 14 amino acids.

This chain uses TRBV10-3 with TRBJ2-5; either TRBD1 or TRBD2 may fit D (5 bases each). V lost 3 bases and J lost 7, with 21 bases in between. The CDR3 runs 16 residues. Germline V CDR1 and CDR2: ENHRY, SYGVKD. In nucleotides, the CDR3 is TGTGCCATCAGTGAAACCGGGACCCCCGGGCGTGCGACCCAGTACTTC. Protein: CAISETGTPGRATQYF.

This clone was detected once. V and J are TRBV5-1 and TRBJ2-7, with D tentatively TRBD1 (5 bases). Germline lookup yields CDR1 SGHRS and CDR2 YFSETQ. The CDR3 is 12 residues long. V was trimmed by 0 bases and J by 9 bases, leaving 10 bases between them. The CDR3 coding sequence is TGCGCCAGCAGCTTGGACAGGATTGGGCAGTACTTC. This encodes CASSLDRIGQYF.

The V gene is TRBV10-2, the J gene TRBJ2-7, with D possibly being TRBD1 (5 bases). Trimming left V 6 bases short and J 0 bases short, with 15 bases between. Germline lookup yields CDR1 WSHSY and CDR2 SAAADI. The CDR3 has 15 residues. CDR3 residues: CASRPLTVTSYEQYF. The CDR3 nucleotides read TGCGCCAGCAGGCCCCTGACAGTAACCTCCTACGAGCAGTACTTC.

The rearrangement links TRBV11-2 to TRBJ1-2; possible D gene TRBD1, 5 bases. Trimming pared 1 base from V and 6 bases from J, leaving 12 bases between. Germline CDR1 reads SGHAT; CDR2 reads FQNNGV. This CDR3 is 14 amino acids long. The CDR3 loop reads CASSLAGIANGYTF. CDR3 nucleotides: TGTGCCAGCAGCTTAGCAGGGATAGCGAATGGCTACACCTTC.

This clone was picked up one time. The chain combines TRBV30 with TRBJ2-5; D might be TRBD1 (5 bases). The CDR3 is 15 amino acids. Germline V CDR1 and CDR2: GTSNPN, SVGIG (reference sequence). With 4 bases removed from V and 5 bases from J, the gap between germline ends came to 20 bases. The CDR3 DNA is TGTGCCTGGAAAAGGTTGACCCACCCAGGGGAGACCCAGTACTTC. It encodes CAWKRLTHPGETQYF.

The rearrangement joins TRBV14 to TRBJ1-1; D may be TRBD1 (6 bases). Per the germline V gene, CDR1 is SGHDN and CDR2 is FVKESK. Trimming took off 8 bases at V and 3 bases at J, with 19 bases between the two ends. CDR3 size: 15 residues. Here the CDR3 reads CASPQGVARDTEAFF. The CDR3, as DNA: TGTGCCAGCCCACAGGGAGTTGCCAGGGACACTGAAGCTTTCTTT.

A single count supports this clone. The chain is built from TRBV5-8 and TRBJ1-2; D uncertain. Germline CDR1 reads SGHTS; CDR2 reads YDEGEE. CDR3 length equals 9 residues. Trimming cost V 7 bases and J 11 bases, with 9 bases left between them. The CDR3 DNA reads TGTGCCAGCGGATGGGTATACACCTTC. Translated, it gives CASGWVYTF.

The chain couples TRBV5-8 to TRBJ1-1, with D uncertain. CDR1 SGHTS and CDR2 YDEGEE come from the germline V gene. The CDR3 loop spans 14 amino acids. Trimming stripped 4 bases from V and 1 base from J, with 11 bases between. The CDR3 reads CASSDGVTNTEAFF. The DNA of the CDR3 is TGTGCCAGCAGCGACGGAGTCACGAACACTGAAGCTTTCTTT.

The genes are TRBV7-8 and TRBJ2-7; 11 bases line up with TRBD2. With 5 bases clipped from V and 1 base from J, the junction kept 7 bases outside the gene matches. This CDR3 comprises 16 residues. Looked up from germline, CDR1 is SGHVS and CDR2 is FQNEAQ. CDR3 coding DNA: TGTGCCAGCAGCCGTGGCTCTAGCGGGGGGTCCTACGAGCAGTACTTC. It codes for CASSRGSSGGSYEQYF.

As to this clone: The same CDR3 arises from other DNA sequences in this sample as well. The V call is TRBV28, the J call TRBJ2-2; no reliable D call. The V gene's germline CDR1 is MDHEN and CDR2 SYDVKM. V was clipped by 5 bases and J by 2 bases, with 12 bases between them. This CDR3 spans 15 amino acids. The DNA of the CDR3 is TGTGCCAGCAGTCCAGGTACCCTAAACACCGGGGAGCTGTTTTTT. Its protein is CASSPGTLNTGELFF.

The chain joins TRBV6-1 to TRBJ2-2; no clear D. Trimming removed 2 bases from V and 9 bases from J, with 10 bases in between. Looked up from germline, CDR1 is MNHNS and CDR2 is SASEGT. The CDR3 consists of 13 residues. CDR3 loop: CASSESESRELFF. CDR3 in DNA: TGTGCCAGCAGTGAAAGCGAGTCCCGGGAGCTGTTTTTT.

The chain links TRBV19 to TRBJ2-7; D gene uncertain. Trimming stripped 4 bases from V and 3 bases from J, with 7 bases between. The length of the CDR3 is 12 residues. Germline CDR1 reads LNHDA; CDR2 reads SQIVND (reference sequence). In DNA form, the CDR3 reads TGTGCCAGTAGTAAAAACAGCTACGAGCAGTACTTC. It yields the protein CASSKNSYEQYF. The full variable domain, in which reference TRBV19 and TRBJ2-7 provide the parts outside the CDR3, is DGGITQSPKYLFRKEGQNVTLSCEQNLNHDAMYWYRQDPGQGLRLIYYSQIVNDFQKGDIAEGYSVSREKKESFPLTVTSAQKNPTAFYLCASSKNSYEQYFGPGTRLTVT.

V and J are TRBV2 and TRBJ2-3; D call uncertain. CDR1 and CDR2 from the germline V gene are SNHLY and FYNNEI. The CDR3 is 14 residues long. V dropped 7 bases and J dropped 3 bases, with 14 bases sitting between them. The CDR3 here is CASTATGATDTQYF. CDR3 coding DNA: TGTGCCAGCACCGCGACGGGTGCAACAGATACGCAGTATTTT.

The V and J genes are TRBV11-2 and TRBJ2-7; D uncertain. From germline, CDR1 is SGHAT and CDR2 FQNNGV. The CDR3 covers 13 residues. Trimming stripped 2 bases from V and 3 bases from J, with 8 bases between. As DNA, the CDR3 is TGTGCCAGCAGCTTACTCCAGCACTACGAGCAGTACTTC. Protein sequence: CASSLLQHYEQYF.

CDR3 DNA: TGTGCCAGTAGTCTGATGTCGAACACCGGGGAGCTGTTTTTT. This gives the protein CASSLMSNTGELFF. The chain carries TRBV19 and TRBJ2-2; D call uncertain. Germline CDR1 reads LNHDA; CDR2 reads SQIVND (reference sequence). Trimming removed 5 bases at V and 0 bases at J, with 7 bases between. The CDR3 is 14 residues long.

This clone was observed once. The chain combines TRBV7-2 with TRBJ1-1; 7 nucleotides agree with TRBD1. J gave up 4 bases and V 6 bases, and 11 bases lay outside the gene matches. The germline gives CDR1 SGHTA, CDR2 FQGNSA. The CDR3 consists of 15 residues. The CDR3 DNA reads as TGTGCCAGCAGAACAGGGGTCGTATCCAGCACTGAAGCTTTCTTT. Translation gives CASRTGVVSSTEAFF.

The chain employs TRBV10-3 and TRBJ1-3; 10 bases are shared with TRBD1. The germline V gene encodes CDR1 ENHRY and CDR2 SYGVKD. The trim removed 9 bases at V and 0 bases at J, leaving 5 bases unmatched. CDR3 size: 15 residues. The CDR3 region is CAINRDRGSGNTIYF. CDR3 DNA: TGTGCCATTAACCGGGACAGGGGCTCTGGAAACACCATATATTTT.

The chain has TRBV5-6 and TRBJ2-5; D remains ambiguous. In germline, CDR1 is SGHDT, CDR2 YYEEEE. V dropped 0 bases and J dropped 3 bases, with 6 bases sitting between them. The CDR3 runs 13 residues. The CDR3 DNA reads as TGTGCCAGCAGCTTGGGGCCAAAAGAGACCCAGTACTTC. Protein product: CASSLGPKETQYF.

A word on this clone: At the DNA level, this CDR3 is encoded by other sequences in the same sample as well. CDR3 in DNA: TGTGCCACCAGCAGAGATCCCGGGACAGGGAACACCATATATTTT. Translated, it gives CATSRDPGTGNTIYF. The V and J genes are TRBV15 and TRBJ1-3; 9 bases line up with TRBD1. Trimming took 0 bases from V and 7 from J; bases not matched to a gene: 4. The CDR3 sequence is 15 residues long. In germline, CDR1 is LNHNV, CDR2 YYDKDF (reference sequence). The whole variable domain, filled in from reference TRBV15 and TRBJ1-3, reads DAMVIQNPRYQVTQFGKPVTLSCSQTLNHNVMYWYQQKSSQAPKLLFHYYDKDFNNEADTPDNFQSRRPNTSFCFLDIRSPGLGDTAMYLCATSRDPGTGNTIYFGEGSWLTVV.